This T cell receptor beta chain was identified in a study of blood T cell repertoires in COVID-19. CDR1 and CDR2 from the germline V gene are SGHNT and YYREEE (reference sequence). Trimming shortened V by 2 bases and J by 2 bases, and 7 bases separated the two germline ends. The CDR3 runs to 13 residues. Sequencing was performed with immunoSEQ multiplex PCR; in TCRdb, only in-frame clones are kept and a portion is missing. In the table there are tens of thousands of clones, roughly four fifths of which are singletons. The chain is built from TRBV5-4 and TRBJ2-5, with D maybe TRBD2 (5 bases). The source material was peripheral blood. This TCR was sampled from a man in his 60s with acute or convalescent COVID-19. The CDR3 spells CASSLGLQETQYF. In DNA form, the CDR3 reads TGTGCCAGCAGCTTAGGACTGCAAGAGACCCAGTACTTC.